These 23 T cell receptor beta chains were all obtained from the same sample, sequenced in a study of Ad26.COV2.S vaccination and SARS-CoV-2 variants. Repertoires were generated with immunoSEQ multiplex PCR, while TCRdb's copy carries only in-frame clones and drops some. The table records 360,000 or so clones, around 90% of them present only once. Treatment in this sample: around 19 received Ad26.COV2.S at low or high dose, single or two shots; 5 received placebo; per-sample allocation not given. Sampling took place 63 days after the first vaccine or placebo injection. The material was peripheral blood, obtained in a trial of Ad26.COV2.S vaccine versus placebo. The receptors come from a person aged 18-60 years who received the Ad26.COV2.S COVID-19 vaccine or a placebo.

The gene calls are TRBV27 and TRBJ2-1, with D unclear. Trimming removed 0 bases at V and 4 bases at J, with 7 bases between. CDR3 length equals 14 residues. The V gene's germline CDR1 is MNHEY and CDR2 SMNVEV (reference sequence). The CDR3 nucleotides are TGTGCCAGCAGTTTATCGCCGGGTTACAATGAGCAGTTCTTC. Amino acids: CASSLSPGYNEQFF.

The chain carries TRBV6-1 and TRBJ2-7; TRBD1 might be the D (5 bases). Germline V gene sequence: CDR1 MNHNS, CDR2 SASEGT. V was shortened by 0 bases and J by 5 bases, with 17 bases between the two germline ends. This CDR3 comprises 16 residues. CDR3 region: CASSEALGAKSNEQYF. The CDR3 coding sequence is TGTGCCAGCAGTGAAGCGCTAGGGGCGAAGTCCAACGAGCAGTACTTC.

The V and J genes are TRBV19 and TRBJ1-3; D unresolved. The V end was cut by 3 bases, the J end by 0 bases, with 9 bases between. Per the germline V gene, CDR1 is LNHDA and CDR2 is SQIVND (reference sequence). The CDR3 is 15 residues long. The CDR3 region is CASSIRRYSGNTIYF. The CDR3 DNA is TGTGCCAGTAGTATTAGGCGGTACTCTGGAAACACCATATATTTT. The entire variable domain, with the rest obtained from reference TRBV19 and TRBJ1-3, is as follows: DGGITQSPKYLFRKEGQNVTLSCEQNLNHDAMYWYRQDPGQGLRLIYYSQIVNDFQKGDIAEGYSVSREKKESFPLTVTSAQKNPTAFYLCASSIRRYSGNTIYFGEGSWLTVV.

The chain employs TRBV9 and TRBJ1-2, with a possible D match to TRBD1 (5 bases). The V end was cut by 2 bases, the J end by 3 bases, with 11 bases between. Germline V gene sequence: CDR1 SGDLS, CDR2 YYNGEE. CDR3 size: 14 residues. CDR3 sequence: CASSVRGGDYGYTF. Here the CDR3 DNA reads TGTGCCAGCAGCGTGAGGGGAGGGGACTATGGCTACACCTTC.

CDR3 DNA: TGTGCCAGCAGTCCGGGGTCCCCCTACGAGCAGTACTTC. Translating gives CASSPGSPYEQYF. The gene calls are TRBV12-3 or TRBV12-4 and TRBJ2-7; possible D gene TRBD2, 5 bases. This CDR3 contains 13 residues. Trimming took 5 bases from V and 2 from J, leaving 10 bases between them.

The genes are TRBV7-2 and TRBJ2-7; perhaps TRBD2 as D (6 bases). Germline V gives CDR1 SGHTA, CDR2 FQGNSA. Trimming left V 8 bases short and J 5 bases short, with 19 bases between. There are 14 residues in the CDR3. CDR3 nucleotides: TGTGCCAGCCGGTTCGGGGGTAGTACGGACGAGCAGTACTTC. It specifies CASRFGGSTDEQYF.

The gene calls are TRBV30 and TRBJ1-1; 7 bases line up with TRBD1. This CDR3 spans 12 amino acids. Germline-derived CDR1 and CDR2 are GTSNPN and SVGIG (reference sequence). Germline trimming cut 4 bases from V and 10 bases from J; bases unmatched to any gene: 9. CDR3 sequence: CAWTTGDWGAFF. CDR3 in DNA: TGTGCCTGGACTACAGGGGATTGGGGAGCTTTCTTT.

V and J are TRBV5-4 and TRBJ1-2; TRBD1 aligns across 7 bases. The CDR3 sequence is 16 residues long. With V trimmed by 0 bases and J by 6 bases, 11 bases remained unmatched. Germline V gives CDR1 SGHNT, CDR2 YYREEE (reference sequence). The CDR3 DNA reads TGTGCCAGCAGCTTGGAATCGATTTTGACAGGGAATGGCTACACCTTC. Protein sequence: CASSLESILTGNGYTF.

CDR3 residues: CASSLVSTYNEQFF. In DNA, the CDR3 is TGTGCCAGCAGTTTAGTCAGTACCTACAATGAGCAGTTCTTC. The chain has TRBV27 and TRBJ2-1; no reliable D call. Germline V gene lookup returns CDR1 MNHEY and CDR2 SMNVEV (reference sequence). Trimming cost V 2 bases and J 2 bases, with 7 bases left between them. This CDR3 contains 14 residues.

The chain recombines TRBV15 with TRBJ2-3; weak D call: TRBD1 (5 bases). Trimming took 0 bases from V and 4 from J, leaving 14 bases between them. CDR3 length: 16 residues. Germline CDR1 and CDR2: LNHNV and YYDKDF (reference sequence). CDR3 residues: CATSRDHNPRADTQYF. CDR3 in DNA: TGTGCCACCAGCAGAGACCATAACCCCAGGGCAGATACGCAGTATTTT. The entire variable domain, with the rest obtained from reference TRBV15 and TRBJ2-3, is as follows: DAMVIQNPRYQVTQFGKPVTLSCSQTLNHNVMYWYQQKSSQAPKLLFHYYDKDFNNEADTPDNFQSRRPNTSFCFLDIRSPGLGDTAMYLCATSRDHNPRADTQYFGPGTRLTVL.

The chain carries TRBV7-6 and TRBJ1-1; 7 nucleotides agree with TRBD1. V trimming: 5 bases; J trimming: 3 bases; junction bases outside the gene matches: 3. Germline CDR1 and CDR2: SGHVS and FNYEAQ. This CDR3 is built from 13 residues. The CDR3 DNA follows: TGTGCCAGCAGCGCGACAGGGTACACTGAAGCTTTCTTT. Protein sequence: CASSATGYTEAFF.

The CDR3 loop is CASSGTGTASYEQYF. The CDR3 region has the DNA TGTGCCAGCAGTGGGACCGGGACAGCCTCCTACGAGCAGTACTTC. This chain joins TRBV2 and TRBJ2-7, with 7 bases that match TRBD1. Germline assignment: CDR1 SNHLY and CDR2 FYNNEI. Losses at the gene ends were 4 bases for V and 0 bases for J; bases not matched to a gene: 6. There are 15 residues in the CDR3.

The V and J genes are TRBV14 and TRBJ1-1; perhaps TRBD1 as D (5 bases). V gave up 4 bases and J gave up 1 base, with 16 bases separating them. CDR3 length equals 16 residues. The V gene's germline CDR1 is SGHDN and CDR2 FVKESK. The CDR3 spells CASSPYGWGKNTEAFF. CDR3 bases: TGTGCCAGCAGCCCATATGGCTGGGGGAAGAACACTGAAGCTTTCTTT.

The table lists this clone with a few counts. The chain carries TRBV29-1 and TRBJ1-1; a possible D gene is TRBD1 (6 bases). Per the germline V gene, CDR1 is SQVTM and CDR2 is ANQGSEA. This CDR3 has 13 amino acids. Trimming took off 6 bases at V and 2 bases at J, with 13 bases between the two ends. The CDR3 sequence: CSVAVGGNTEAFF. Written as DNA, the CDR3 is TGCAGCGTCGCTGTCGGGGGCAACACTGAAGCTTTCTTT.

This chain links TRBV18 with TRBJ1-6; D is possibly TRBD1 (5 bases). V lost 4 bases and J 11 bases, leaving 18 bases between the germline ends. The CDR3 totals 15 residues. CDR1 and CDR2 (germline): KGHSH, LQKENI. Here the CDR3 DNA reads TGTGCCAGCTCACTCGACCTACTACAGGATGCACCCCTCCACTTT. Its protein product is CASSLDLLQDAPLHF.

The CDR3 loop is CASSPPVDNSPLHF. CDR3 sequence (DNA): TGTGCCAGCTCACCACCGGTCGACAATTCACCCCTCCACTTT. This chain uses TRBV18 with TRBJ1-6, with no clear D. The germline V gene has CDR1 KGHSH and CDR2 LQKENI. V was shortened by 0 bases and J by 7 bases, with 7 bases between the two germline ends. The CDR3 extends over 14 amino acids.

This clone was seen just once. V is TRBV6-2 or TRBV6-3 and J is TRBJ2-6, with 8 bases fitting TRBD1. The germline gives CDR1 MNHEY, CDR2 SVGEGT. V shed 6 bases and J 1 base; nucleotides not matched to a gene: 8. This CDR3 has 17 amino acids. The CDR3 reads CASSRGQAPSGANVLTF. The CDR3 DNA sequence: TGTGCCAGCAGCAGGGGACAGGCGCCTTCTGGGGCCAACGTCCTGACTTTC.

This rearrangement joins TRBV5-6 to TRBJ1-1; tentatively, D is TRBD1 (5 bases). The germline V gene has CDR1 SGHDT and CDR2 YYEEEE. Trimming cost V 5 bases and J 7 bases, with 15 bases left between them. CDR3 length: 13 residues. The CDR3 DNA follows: TGTGCCAGCAGTCGCCGGGGCAGTTATGAAGCTTTCTTT. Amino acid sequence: CASSRRGSYEAFF.

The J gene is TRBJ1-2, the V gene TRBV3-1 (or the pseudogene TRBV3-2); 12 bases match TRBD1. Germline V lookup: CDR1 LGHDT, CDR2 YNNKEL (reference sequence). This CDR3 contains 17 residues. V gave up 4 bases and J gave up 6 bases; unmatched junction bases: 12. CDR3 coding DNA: TGTGCCAGCAGCCGCCAGCCGGGACAGGGGGCGTATGATGGCTACACCTTC. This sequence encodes CASSRQPGQGAYDGYTF.

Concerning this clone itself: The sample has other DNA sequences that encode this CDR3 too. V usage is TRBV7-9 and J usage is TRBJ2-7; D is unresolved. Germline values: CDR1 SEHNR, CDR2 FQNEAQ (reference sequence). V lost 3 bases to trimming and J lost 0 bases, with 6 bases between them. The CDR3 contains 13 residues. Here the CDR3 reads CASSFSSSYEQYF. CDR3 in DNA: TGTGCCAGCAGCTTCTCCAGCTCCTACGAGCAGTACTTC.

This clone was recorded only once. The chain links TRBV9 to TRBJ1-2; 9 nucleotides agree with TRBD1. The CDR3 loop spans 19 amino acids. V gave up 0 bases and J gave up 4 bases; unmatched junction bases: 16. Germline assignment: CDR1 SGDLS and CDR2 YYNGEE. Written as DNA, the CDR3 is TGTGCCAGCAGCGTAGCGGGATTCGGACAGGGGCCTCAGAGCTATGGCTACACCTTC. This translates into CASSVAGFGQGPQSYGYTF.

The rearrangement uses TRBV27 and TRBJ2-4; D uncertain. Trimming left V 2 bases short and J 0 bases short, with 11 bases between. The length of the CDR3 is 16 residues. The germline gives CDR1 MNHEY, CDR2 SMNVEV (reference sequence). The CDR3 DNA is TGTGCCAGCAGTTTAGACATCCAAATAGCCAAAAACATTCAGTACTTC. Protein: CASSLDIQIAKNIQYF.

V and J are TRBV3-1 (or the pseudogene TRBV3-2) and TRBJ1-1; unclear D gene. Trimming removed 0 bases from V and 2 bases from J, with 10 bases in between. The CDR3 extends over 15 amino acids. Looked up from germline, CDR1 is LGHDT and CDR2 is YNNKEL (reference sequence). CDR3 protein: CASSQDARGNTEAFF. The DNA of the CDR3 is TGTGCCAGCAGCCAAGACGCCAGAGGTAACACTGAAGCTTTCTTT.